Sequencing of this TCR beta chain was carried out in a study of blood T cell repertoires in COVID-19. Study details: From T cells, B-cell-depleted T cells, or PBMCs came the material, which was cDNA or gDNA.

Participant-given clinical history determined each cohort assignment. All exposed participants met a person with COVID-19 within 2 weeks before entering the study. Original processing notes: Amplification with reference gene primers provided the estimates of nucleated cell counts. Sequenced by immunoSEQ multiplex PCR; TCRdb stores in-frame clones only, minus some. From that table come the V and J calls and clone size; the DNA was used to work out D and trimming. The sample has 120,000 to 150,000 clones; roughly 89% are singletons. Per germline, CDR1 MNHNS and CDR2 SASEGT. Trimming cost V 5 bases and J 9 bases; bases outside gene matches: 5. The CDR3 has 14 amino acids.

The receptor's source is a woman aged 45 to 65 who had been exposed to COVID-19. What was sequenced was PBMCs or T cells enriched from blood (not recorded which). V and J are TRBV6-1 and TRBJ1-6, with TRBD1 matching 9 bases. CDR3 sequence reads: CASSSGTGSSPLHF. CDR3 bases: TGTGCCAGCAGTTCCGGGACAGGGAGTTCACCCCTCCACTTT.